The next 18 T cell receptor beta chains were all read from a single sample in a study of blood T cells in healthy people across ages. PCR was performed a second time for about 6 to 12 cycles using a sample-barcoded 5' primer and a J-beta primer mix. In TCRdb, the 5' RACE reads were re-called with MiXCR into one record per CDR3 protein. The sample shows roughly 800,000 distinct CDR3 sequences, 58% of them seen only once. Sequenced sample: blood. The receptor source for this set is a man younger than 45 in good health.

The CDR3 DNA follows: TGTGCCAGCACTTCCGCGGGGGGCTACACAGATACGCAGTATTTT. Translation: CASTSAGGYTDTQYF. V usage is TRBV9 and J usage is TRBJ2-3, with 8 positions matching TRBD2. Per the germline V gene, CDR1 is SGDLS and CDR2 is YYNGEE. CDR3 length: 15 residues. V gave up 6 bases and J gave up 2 bases; unmatched junction bases: 8.

The gene calls are TRBV2 and TRBJ2-3; TRBD1 agrees at 8 bases. Germline CDR1 and CDR2: SNHLY and FYNNEI. CDR3 length: 15 amino acids. Germline trimming cut 6 bases from V and 4 bases from J; bases unmatched to any gene: 9. The CDR3 DNA is TGTGCCAGCAGGTCTCTTGCGACAGGGGCAGATACGCAGTATTTT. Translating gives CASRSLATGADTQYF.

V gene TRBV2 combines with J gene TRBJ2-7; D not resolved. V lost 6 bases and J 1 base, leaving 13 bases between the germline ends. CDR1 SNHLY and CDR2 FYNNEI come from the germline V gene. The CDR3 is 14 residues long. CDR3 DNA: TGTGCCAGCAGGTGGAACCCAGGTTCCTACGAGCAGTACTTC. This encodes CASRWNPGSYEQYF. The complete variable domain, with remaining parts taken from reference TRBV2 and TRBJ2-7, reads EPEVTQTPSHQVTQMGQEVILRCVPISNHLYFYWYRQILGQKVEFLVSFYNNEISEKSEIFDDQFSVERPDGSNFTLKIRSTKLEDSAMYFCASRWNPGSYEQYFGPGTRLTVT.

The chain is built from TRBV11-3 and TRBJ2-3, with 7 bases fitting TRBD1. From germline, CDR1 is SGHNT and CDR2 YENEEA. This CDR3 contains 15 residues. V lost 5 bases, J lost 1 base, and 6 bases stayed unmatched. The CDR3 nucleotides are TGTGCCAGCAGCCGACAGGGTTTGGGCACAGATACGCAGTATTTT. Residues: CASSRQGLGTDTQYF.

This sequence joins TRBV7-8 and TRBJ2-3; the D is unclear. V dropped 6 bases and J dropped 8 bases, with 15 bases sitting between them. CDR1 and CDR2 (germline): SGHVS, FQNEAQ. This CDR3 has 13 residues. CDR3 residues: CASRLTFSGTQYF. CDR3 nucleotides: TGTGCCAGCAGACTAACCTTCTCAGGTACGCAGTATTTT.

This chain joins TRBV4-1 and TRBJ1-4; a weak D match, TRBD1 (5 bases). This CDR3 has 15 amino acids. The germline V and J ends were trimmed by 1 base and 7 bases, with 13 bases remaining between them. Germline CDR1 and CDR2: MGHRA and YSYEKL. The CDR3 is CASSQVPGRGEKLFF. For the CDR3, the DNA is TGCGCCAGCAGCCAAGTACCTGGAAGGGGTGAAAAACTGTTTTTT.

This chain links TRBV25-1 with TRBJ2-5, with D perhaps matching TRBD1 (6 bases). Per the germline V gene, CDR1 is MGHDK and CDR2 is SYGVNS. This CDR3 has 15 residues. The V end was cut by 4 bases, the J end by 5 bases, with 17 bases between. Here the CDR3 DNA reads TGTGCCAGCAGTGTCCCAGAGGGGGTTCGGGAGACCCAGTACTTC. Residues: CASSVPEGVRETQYF.

The chain is built from TRBV6-2 or TRBV6-3 and TRBJ2-3; D is possibly TRBD2 (5 bases). V dropped 2 bases and J dropped 6 bases, with 15 bases sitting between them. CDR3 length: 15 amino acids. Per the germline V gene, CDR1 is MNHEY and CDR2 is SVGEGT. Here the CDR3 reads CASSYTAMGGDTQYF. CDR3 DNA sequence: TGTGCCAGCAGTTACACAGCCATGGGCGGGGATACGCAGTATTTT.

V and J are TRBV20-1 and TRBJ2-5; a weak D match, TRBD2 (5 bases). This CDR3 is 14 amino acids long. Trimming removed 0 bases from V and 3 bases from J, with 11 bases in between. Germline CDR1 is DFQATT and CDR2 is SNEGSKA (reference sequence). The CDR3 DNA reads TGCAGTGCTAGAGATTGGAGGTCCAAAGAGACCCAGTACTTC. Its protein is CSARDWRSKETQYF.

The chain uses TRBV28 and TRBJ2-7; unclear D gene. The J call is doubtful: the DNA matches TRBJ2-4 better. Germline CDR1 MDHEN, CDR2 SYDVKM. CDR3 size: 11 residues. The CDR3 DNA reads as TGTGCCAGCAGTTATAAGGGCATTCAGTACTTC. Its translation is CASSYKGIQYF.

This chain joins TRBV7-2 and TRBJ2-7; D is ambiguous. CDR1 and CDR2 from the germline V gene are SGHTA and FQGNSA. Trimming pared 1 base from V and 1 base from J, leaving 14 bases between. This CDR3 spans 16 amino acids. This chain's CDR3 is CASSLEGGSLSYEQYF. In DNA, the CDR3 is TGTGCCAGCAGCTTAGAGGGCGGAAGCCTTTCCTACGAGCAGTACTTC.

The chain is built from TRBV6-2 or TRBV6-3 and TRBJ2-1; 7 nucleotides match TRBD1. The J call may be in error: the DNA end matches TRBJ2-7 better. This CDR3 is 15 amino acids long. Germline CDR1 reads MNHEY; CDR2 reads SVGEGT. CDR3 sequence (DNA): TGTGCCAGCAGTTACTCTCGGACAGGCTACAATGAGCAGTACTTC. Amino acid sequence: CASSYSRTGYNEQYF.

The chain is built from TRBV4-1 and TRBJ2-3; 12 bases fit TRBD2. The V and J ends lost 2 bases and 5 bases, in that order; junction bases with no gene match: 5. The CDR3 consists of 16 residues. Germline CDR1 is MGHRA and CDR2 is YSYEKL. The CDR3 coding sequence is TGCGCCAGCAGCCAACCACTAGCGGGGGGTGGAGATACGCAGTATTTT. It is translated as CASSQPLAGGGDTQYF.

The chain has TRBV12-3 or TRBV12-4 and TRBJ2-5, with D possibly matching TRBD2 (5 bases). V was cut by 3 bases and J by 3 bases, with 8 bases left in between. The CDR3 spans 13 residues. CDR3 loop: CASSFVGEETQYF. DNA of the CDR3: TGTGCCAGCAGTTTTGTGGGAGAAGAGACCCAGTACTTC.

The chain combines TRBV28 with TRBJ2-7; 8 positions match TRBD1. The germline V gene encodes CDR1 MDHEN and CDR2 SYDVKM. The CDR3 is 14 amino acids. V was pared by 8 bases and J by 6 bases, with 12 bases of the junction left unmatched. CDR3 in amino acids: CASFPGQESTEQYF. The CDR3 nucleotides read TGTGCCAGCTTCCCGGGACAGGAGTCCACCGAGCAGTACTTC.

The J gene is TRBJ1-5, the V gene TRBV10-3; D gene unclear. Trimming shortened V by 2 bases and J by 5 bases, and 10 bases separated the two germline ends. Germline V gives CDR1 ENHRY, CDR2 SYGVKD. The CDR3 is made up of 14 amino acids. The CDR3 sequence is CAISETRADQPQHF. The CDR3 bases are TGTGCCATCAGTGAGACAAGGGCCGATCAGCCCCAGCATTTT.

This chain uses TRBV28 with TRBJ2-5; 7 bases are shared with TRBD1. The CDR3 consists of 13 residues. CDR1 and CDR2 (germline): MDHEN, SYDVKM. Trimming took 6 bases from V and 4 from J; bases not matched to a gene: 5. The CDR3 DNA reads TGTGCCAGCAGGGGACAGAGCCTAGAGACCCAGTACTTC. Its translation is CASRGQSLETQYF.

The chain carries TRBV3-1 and TRBJ1-6; D not certain. The germline V gene has CDR1 LGHDT and CDR2 YNNKEL (reference sequence). The CDR3 is 16 amino acids. Between the trimmed V and J ends, which lost 4 bases and 1 base, there was a span of 11 bases. The CDR3 nucleotides are TGTGCCAGCAGCCCGCATGGGAGTTCCTATAATTCACCCCTCCACTTT. It codes for CASSPHGSSYNSPLHF.